Listed here are 27 T cell receptor beta chains from one sample, sequenced in a study of cytomegalovirus exposure and HLA in healthy donors. The PCR made use of 60 Vbeta and 13 Jbeta primers. Assay: immunoSEQ multiplex PCR; the TCRdb copy retains only in-frame clones and omits some. The repertoire has some 79,000 clones, under 80% of them found once; the top ten carry 4.5% to 7%. Source material: PBMCs. The receptors originated from a male donor in good health and CMV-seropositive.

In this sample, this clone turned up once. This chain connects TRBV4-3 to TRBJ1-2; no definite D call. Germline values: CDR1 LGHNA, CDR2 YSLEER. The CDR3 covers 14 residues. Trimming pared 0 bases from V and 8 bases from J, leaving 13 bases between. The CDR3 sequence is CASSQDSGSRGYTF. CDR3 sequence (DNA): TGCGCCAGCAGCCAAGATTCGGGTAGTCGAGGCTACACCTTC.

The V call is TRBV10-3, the J call TRBJ1-2, with TRBD1 matching over 8 bases. The length of the CDR3 is 18 residues. The germline V gene encodes CDR1 ENHRY and CDR2 SYGVKD. V gave up 2 bases and J gave up 8 bases; unmatched junction bases: 19. The CDR3 DNA reads TGTGCCATCAGTGAGCCAGGGCCGGACAGGGCAGGAAAGAACGGCTACACCTTC. It specifies CAISEPGPDRAGKNGYTF.

This clone has only a few counts. The rearrangement links TRBV7-2 to TRBJ1-2; D perhaps matches TRBD1 (6 bases). The CDR3 consists of 15 residues. V was pared by 5 bases and J by 6 bases, with 19 bases between. Germline V gene sequence: CDR1 SGHTA, CDR2 FQGNSA. CDR3 in DNA: TGTGCCAGCAGCCCGAGGGGGGGGTCTATGGATGGCTACACCTTC. This encodes CASSPRGGSMDGYTF.

This clone was seen a handful of times. V usage is TRBV19 and J usage is TRBJ1-3; D is unresolved. CDR1 is LNHDA and CDR2 is SQIVND in the germline V gene (reference sequence). The CDR3 has 14 residues. V lost 7 bases to trimming and J lost 5 bases, with 15 bases between them. CDR3 sequence: CASNLGRGRNTIYF. In DNA form, the CDR3 reads TGTGCCAGTAACCTCGGACGGGGAAGAAACACCATATATTTT.

There are a few counts of this clone. J is TRBJ1-1 and V is TRBV4-1, with 7 bases fitting TRBD1. V shed 3 bases and J 5 bases; nucleotides not matched to a gene: 9. Germline CDR1 and CDR2: MGHRA and YSYEKL. The CDR3 is 15 amino acids. As DNA, the CDR3 is TGCGCCAGCAGCCACCGACAGGGATTCCCGACTGAAGCTTTCTTT. Translation gives CASSHRQGFPTEAFF.

V gene TRBV4-2 combines with J gene TRBJ2-1; 7 positions match TRBD2. The trim removed 4 bases at V and 8 bases at J, leaving 14 bases unmatched. CDR1 LGHNA and CDR2 YNFKEQ come from the germline V gene. The CDR3 extends over 16 amino acids. CDR3 residues: CASSRTGVTSRDEQFF. DNA of the CDR3: TGTGCCAGCAGCCGAACCGGAGTGACTAGCAGAGATGAGCAGTTCTTC.

The rearrangement uses TRBV7-9 and TRBJ2-2; possible D gene TRBD1, 5 bases. The CDR3 runs to 15 residues. Germline V gives CDR1 SEHNR, CDR2 FQNEAQ (reference sequence). Trimming shortened V by 4 bases and J by 1 base, and 10 bases separated the two germline ends. CDR3: CASSSTVRNTGELFF. CDR3 nucleotide sequence: TGTGCCAGCAGCTCGACAGTAAGGAACACCGGGGAGCTGTTTTTT.

In its sample, this clone was seen once. V and J are TRBV28 and TRBJ1-1; D gene unclear. Germline CDR1 is MDHEN and CDR2 is SYDVKM. Trimming removed 6 bases from V and 11 bases from J, with 16 bases in between. The CDR3 sequence is 12 residues long. Here the CDR3 DNA reads TGTGCCAGCAGGTCGAGCGGGGTATCCGCTTTCTTT. This encodes CASRSSGVSAFF.

The V gene is TRBV7-9, the J gene TRBJ2-5, with 10 bases identical to TRBD1. The CDR3 contains 15 residues. After removal of 4 bases from V and 5 bases from J, the junction contained 7 bases not matched to a gene. The germline gives CDR1 SEHNR, CDR2 FQNEAQ (reference sequence). CDR3 sequence reads: CASSSWTGGGETQYF. The CDR3 nucleotides read TGTGCCAGCAGCTCTTGGACAGGGGGAGGTGAGACCCAGTACTTC. The entire variable domain, with the rest obtained from reference TRBV7-9 and TRBJ2-5, is as follows: DTGVSQNPRHKITKRGQNVTFRCDPISEHNRLYWYRQTLGQGPEFLTYFQNEAQLEKSRLLSDRFSAERPKGSFSTLEIQRTEQGDSAMYLCASSSWTGGGETQYFGPGTRLLVL.

This clone showed up just a few times. The rearrangement links TRBV30 to TRBJ2-7, with a tentative D call TRBD1 (5 bases). The V and J ends lost 4 bases and 2 bases respectively, with 9 bases between them. Germline V gene sequence: CDR1 GTSNPN, CDR2 SVGIG (reference sequence). This CDR3 is 12 amino acids long. The CDR3 bases are TGTGCCTGGACCTCACAGGCCTACGAGCAGTACTTC. Amino acids: CAWTSQAYEQYF.

The chain joins TRBV7-9 to TRBJ1-1; the D is unclear. The CDR3 spans 12 residues. The V end was cut by 5 bases, the J end by 10 bases, with 14 bases between. Germline lookup yields CDR1 SEHNR and CDR2 FQNEAQ (reference sequence). The CDR3 DNA follows: TGTGCCAGCAGCCCAAGCGGATCAGGAGCTTTCTTT. Translated, it gives CASSPSGSGAFF.

This chain links TRBV5-1 with TRBJ1-1; 8 bases line up with TRBD1. The CDR3 has 13 residues. J lost 3 bases, V lost 2 bases, and 0 bases had no gene match. Germline lookup yields CDR1 SGHRS and CDR2 YFSETQ. The chain's CDR3 is CASSLQGDTEAFF. In DNA, the CDR3 is TGCGCCAGCAGCTTACAGGGGGACACTGAAGCTTTCTTT.

The chain's CDR3 is CASRDTSGRKETQYF. The CDR3 DNA is TGTGCCAGTAGAGACACTAGCGGGAGGAAAGAGACCCAGTACTTC. This sequence joins TRBV19 and TRBJ2-5; 12 bases are a match to TRBD2. V lost 6 bases to trimming and J lost 3 bases; unmatched junction nucleotides: 5. The CDR3 extends over 15 amino acids. Germline V lookup: CDR1 LNHDA, CDR2 SQIVND (reference sequence).

The gene calls are TRBV6-1 and TRBJ1-1; no clear D. Trimming pared 7 bases from V and 4 bases from J, leaving 16 bases between. The CDR3 is made up of 14 amino acids. CDR1 and CDR2 (germline): MNHNS, SASEGT. The CDR3 coding sequence is TGTGCCAGCAAACAAGGAGGGTACAGCACTGAAGCTTTCTTT. Its protein product is CASKQGGYSTEAFF.

The rearrangement links TRBV6-5 to TRBJ2-3; D ambiguous. The germline gives CDR1 MNHEY, CDR2 SVGAGI. This CDR3 comprises 14 residues. V was clipped by 6 bases and J by 0 bases, with 10 bases between them. The CDR3 nucleotides are TGTGCCAGCAGGTTTAGTACTAGCACAGATACGCAGTATTTT. This gives the protein CASRFSTSTDTQYF.

Here the CDR3 reads CASSLTSGRARYNEQFF. CDR3 DNA sequence: TGCGCCAGCAGCTTGACTAGCGGGAGGGCCCGCTACAATGAGCAGTTCTTC. The chain combines TRBV5-1 with TRBJ2-1; 13 bases match TRBD2. Per germline, CDR1 SGHRS and CDR2 YFSETQ. J lost 3 bases, V lost 1 base, and 4 bases had no gene match. The CDR3 length is 17 residues.

The CDR3, as DNA: TGTGCCTGGAGCCCACGCCTTGCGTCCTACGAGCAGTACTTC. It yields the protein CAWSPRLASYEQYF. The chain uses TRBV30 and TRBJ2-7; D ambiguous. This CDR3 has 14 amino acids. Between the trimmed V and J ends, which lost 3 bases and 1 base, there was a span of 13 bases. Germline CDR1 reads GTSNPN; CDR2 reads SVGIG (reference sequence).

The chain recombines TRBV18 with TRBJ1-6; D unclear. V dropped 4 bases and J dropped 13 bases, with 14 bases sitting between them. This CDR3 spans 13 amino acids. Per the germline V gene, CDR1 is KGHSH and CDR2 is LQKENI. The CDR3 reads CASSLVTGRPLHF. The CDR3 coding sequence is TGTGCCAGCTCACTCGTAACGGGGAGGCCCCTCCACTTT. The whole variable domain, filled in from reference TRBV18 and TRBJ1-6, reads NAGVMQNPRHLVRRRGQEARLRCSPMKGHSHVYWYRQLPEEGLKFMVYLQKENIIDESGMPKERFSAEFPKEGPSILRIQQVVRGDSAAYFCASSLVTGRPLHFGNGTRLTVT.

On this clone itself: The junction and the germline gene differ at one end; a read error may be behind it. The V call is TRBV30, the J call TRBJ2-3, with D unresolved. The germline V gene has CDR1 GTSNPN and CDR2 SVGIG (reference sequence). The CDR3 loop spans 12 amino acids. CDR3 sequence reads: CAWGVSADTQYF. The CDR3 DNA sequence: TGTGCCTGGGGTGTAAGCGCAGATACGCAGTATTTT. Full variable domain (rest looked up from reference TRBV30 and TRBJ2-3): SQTIHQWPATLVQPVGSPLSLECTVEGTSNPNLYWYRQAAGRGLQLLFYSVGIGQISSEVPQNLSASRPQDRQFILSSKKLLLSDSGFYLCAWGVSADTQYFGPGTRLTVL.

The rearrangement uses TRBV29-1 and TRBJ2-7; maybe TRBD1 (6 bases). Germline V CDR1 and CDR2: SQVTM, ANQGSEA. Trimming stripped 2 bases from V and 6 bases from J, with 8 bases between. The CDR3 consists of 11 residues. The CDR3 DNA sequence: TGCAGCGTTGAAACAGGGCCCGAGCAGTACTTC. Translated, it gives CSVETGPEQYF.

By share, this clone counts as large. The V call is TRBV7-9, the J call TRBJ1-1; 8 nucleotides align to TRBD1. Germline V CDR1 and CDR2: SEHNR, FQNEAQ (reference sequence). V was clipped by 3 bases and J by 1 base; unmatched bases: 1. The CDR3 contains 14 residues. The CDR3 DNA follows: TGTGCCAGCAGCTTCGGACAGGGGAACACTGAAGCTTTCTTT. Encoded protein: CASSFGQGNTEAFF.

The V and J genes are TRBV7-2 and TRBJ1-5, with D tentatively TRBD1 (6 bases). Germline lookup yields CDR1 SGHTA and CDR2 FQGNSA. This CDR3 has 15 amino acids. The ends were cut back, 1 base at V and 9 bases at J, with 16 bases in the middle. The CDR3: CASSLGPGEGGPQHF. The CDR3 DNA follows: TGTGCCAGCAGCTTAGGGCCAGGGGAGGGTGGGCCCCAGCATTTT.

The chain uses TRBV28 and TRBJ2-2; TRBD2 matches 10 bases. Looked up from germline, CDR1 is MDHEN and CDR2 is SYDVKM. V lost 6 bases to trimming and J lost 7 bases; unmatched junction nucleotides: 8. The CDR3 sequence is 15 residues long. CDR3: CASRGIAGGLGELFF. Written as DNA, the CDR3 is TGTGCCAGCAGGGGGATAGCGGGGGGCCTCGGGGAGCTGTTTTTT.

The chain has TRBV5-1 and TRBJ2-5; D unclear. V was trimmed by 0 bases and J by 5 bases, leaving 5 bases between them. The V gene's germline CDR1 is SGHRS and CDR2 YFSETQ. The CDR3 runs 12 residues. CDR3 sequence reads: CASSLARETQYF. The CDR3 DNA sequence: TGCGCCAGCAGCTTGGCCAGGGAGACCCAGTACTTC.

This sequence joins TRBV6-1 and TRBJ2-7; tentatively, D is TRBD1 (5 bases). Germline V lookup: CDR1 MNHNS, CDR2 SASEGT. V lost 1 base to trimming and J lost 2 bases, with 12 bases between them. The CDR3 runs to 15 residues. CDR3: CASSEGSGQPYEQYF. The CDR3 DNA sequence: TGTGCCAGCAGTGAAGGATCTGGACAACCCTACGAGCAGTACTTC.

V usage is TRBV30 and J usage is TRBJ1-1; D is ambiguous. Germline V lookup: CDR1 GTSNPN, CDR2 SVGIG (reference sequence). The CDR3 has 15 residues. With 8 bases removed from V and 0 bases from J, the gap between germline ends came to 19 bases. The CDR3 DNA reads as TGTGCCACTCAGCGGGTACGAAAAATGAACACTGAAGCTTTCTTT. Protein product: CATQRVRKMNTEAFF.

This rearrangement joins TRBV7-6 to TRBJ1-5; 9 bases fit TRBD1. Looked up from germline, CDR1 is SGHVS and CDR2 is FNYEAQ. Trimming removed 0 bases from V and 5 bases from J; junction bases left unmatched: 2. The CDR3 totals 15 residues. The CDR3 region has the DNA TGTGCCAGCAGCTTAGCGAGGGACAGGGATCAGCCCCAGCATTTT. Its protein product is CASSLARDRDQPQHF.